This section outlines one T cell receptor (beta chain) sequence together with its context. In germline, CDR1 is SGHRS, CDR2 YFSETQ. The CDR3 runs to 18 residues. V lost 0 bases and J lost 1, with 19 bases in between. The data derive from a study of cytotoxic CD8 clonotypes in ibrutinib-treated CLL. At the level of the study: Outcomes included 25 or so partial and 2 complete responses; after median around 65 months, 14 stayed remitted and some 12 progressed. Mean productive templates were about 250,000; mean productive rearrangements were around 91,000. Following a median roughly 12 months of treatment, with a range of 6 to 36, response samples were taken.

The data were produced by immunoSEQ multiplex PCR, yet TCRdb's version contains in-frame clones alone and is incomplete. Among about 72,000 clones listed, about 64% were seen once. The TCR comes from a human donor with chronic lymphocytic leukemia. The chain is built from TRBV5-1 and TRBJ1-1; the D is unclear. Here the sequenced sample was PBMCs, taken after 12 months of ibrutinib treatment. CDR3 in DNA: TGCGCCAGCAGCTTGGCCGCAGGAGGAAACTGGCAGAACACTGAAGCTTTCTTT. Translating it yields CASSLAAGGNWQNTEAFF. The complete variable domain, with remaining parts taken from reference TRBV5-1 and TRBJ1-1, reads KAGVTQTPRYLIKTRGQQVTLSCSPISGHRSVSWYQQTPGQGLQFLFEYFSETQRNKGNFPGRFSGRQFSNSRSEMNVSTLELGDSALYLCASSLAAGGNWQNTEAFFGQGTRLTVV.